The 26 T cell receptor beta chains in this list originate from one sample, sequenced in a study of T-cell reconstitution after alpha-beta-depleted transplantation in children (dated by TCRdb to the mid-2010s). Libraries were made using PCR. Sequencing was carried out with an Illumina HiSeq 2500. To normalize quantification of the TCRbeta repertoire, the TCR libraries were built with molecular barcoding that relied on unique molecular identifiers. TCRdb's own reprocessing of the public reads used fastp at Q25 and MiXCR and kept productive beta chains. Entries are consolidated by CDR3 protein sequence, retaining the most common genes and DNA. The sample table contains around 700,000 distinct CDR3 sequences; only one count was recorded for approximately 14% of them. 0.79% of the sample rests with the top ten. The label giving this sample's treatment or condition can be read as: allogeneic hematopoietic cell transplantation with graft depleted of TCRalphabeta T cells and CD19 B cells.

This sample comprised PBMCs, obtained before TCRalphabeta/CD19-depleted stem cell transplant. The receptors come from a girl aged 2-10 years with congenital amegakaryocytic thrombocytopenia, due to receive a stem cell transplant.

Ten or more counts support this clonotype. The chain joins TRBV5-1 to TRBJ2-1; 11 nucleotides agree with TRBD2. Trimming cost V 1 base and J 9 bases; bases outside gene matches: 15. The germline CDR1 and CDR2 sequences are SGHRS and YFSETQ. The CDR3 consists of 18 residues. The CDR3 coding sequence is TGCGCCAGCAGCTTGAGGGCCGGGACTAGCGGAGTTTGGGGTGAGCAGTTCTTC. Protein: CASSLRAGTSGVWGEQFF. Drawing the rest from reference TRBV5-1 and TRBJ2-1, the complete variable domain is KAGVTQTPRYLIKTRGQQVTLSCSPISGHRSVSWYQQTPGQGLQFLFEYFSETQRNKGNFPGRFSGRQFSNSRSEMNVSTLELGDSALYLCASSLRAGTSGVWGEQFFGPGTRLTVL.

This clonotype was seen only once. The chain has TRBV7-8 and TRBJ2-5, with D perhaps TRBD2 (5 bases). Per germline, CDR1 SGHVS and CDR2 FQNEAQ. Trimming took 3 bases from V and 4 from J, leaving 18 bases between them. The CDR3 is made up of 16 amino acids. The CDR3 region is CASSFSGSRWVETQYF. The CDR3 DNA reads TGTGCCAGCAGCTTCAGCGGATCTCGATGGGTAGAGACCCAGTACTTC.

The chain employs TRBV6-5 and TRBJ2-7; D gene unclear. This CDR3 region has 14 residues. With 2 bases removed from V and 6 bases from J, the gap between germline ends came to 14 bases. Per germline, CDR1 MNHEY and CDR2 SVGAGI. For the CDR3, the DNA is TGTGCCAGCAGTTACGGCCGGCGAATGGCCGAGCAGTACTTC. Translating gives CASSYGRRMAEQYF.

This clonotype showed up many times. The gene calls are TRBV5-1 and TRBJ2-5; 9 bases fit TRBD1. With 1 base clipped from V and 4 bases from J, the junction kept 2 bases outside the gene matches. This CDR3 spans 14 amino acids. CDR1 and CDR2 (germline): SGHRS, YFSETQ. DNA for the CDR3: TGCGCCAGCAGCTTGAGGGACAGGGCAGAGACCCAGTACTTC. Translation gives CASSLRDRAETQYF. The variable domain in full, with the rest retrieved from reference TRBV5-1 and TRBJ2-5, is KAGVTQTPRYLIKTRGQQVTLSCSPISGHRSVSWYQQTPGQGLQFLFEYFSETQRNKGNFPGRFSGRQFSNSRSEMNVSTLELGDSALYLCASSLRDRAETQYFGPGTRLLVL.

This clonotype was counted only a few times. The J gene is TRBJ2-1, the V gene TRBV4-1, with 9 bases that match TRBD2. CDR1 is MGHRA, CDR2 YSYEKL, per germline. V trimming: 4 bases; J trimming: 0 bases; junction bases outside the gene matches: 7. The CDR3 contains 17 residues. CDR3 sequence reads: CASSRRLAAPSYNEQFF. CDR3 bases: TGCGCCAGCAGCCGAAGACTAGCGGCTCCCTCCTACAATGAGCAGTTCTTC.

This clonotype was picked up a small number of times. The chain combines TRBV7-9 with TRBJ1-5, with D possibly being TRBD1 (5 bases). V was trimmed by 5 bases and J by 3 bases, leaving 8 bases between them. The CDR3 runs to 13 residues. The germline gives CDR1 SEHNR, CDR2 FQNEAQ (reference sequence). CDR3 DNA sequence: TGTGCCAGCAGCCAGGGCCCCAATCAGCCCCAGCATTTT. Its protein is CASSQGPNQPQHF.

For the CDR3, the DNA is TGTGCCAGCACCCGGACGGGGACCTACAATGAGCAGTTCTTC. Residues: CASTRTGTYNEQFF. The V gene is TRBV7-9, the J gene TRBJ2-1; D is perhaps TRBD2 (5 bases). V lost 7 bases and J 2 bases, leaving 12 bases between the germline ends. Germline CDR1 is SEHNR and CDR2 is FQNEAQ (reference sequence). The CDR3 has 14 residues.

This clonotype was seen many times. V gene TRBV20-1 combines with J gene TRBJ1-5, with 8 bases fitting TRBD1. The V segment lost 0 bases and the J segment 4 bases; nucleotides outside the gene matches: 5. Germline CDR1 is DFQATT and CDR2 is SNEGSKA (reference sequence). The CDR3 length is 15 residues. The CDR3 protein is CSARDDRGGNQPQHF. CDR3 coding DNA: TGCAGTGCTAGAGACGACAGGGGTGGGAATCAGCCCCAGCATTTT.

This clonotype was observed at least ten times. The chain is built from TRBV20-1 and TRBJ1-4; perhaps TRBD1 as D (6 bases). Germline CDR1 DFQATT, CDR2 SNEGSKA (reference sequence). Trimming took 0 bases from V and 7 from J, leaving 9 bases between them. The CDR3 consists of 13 residues. The CDR3 nucleotides are TGCAGTGCTAGAGAGGACAGTCTTGAAAAACTGTTTTTT. Protein product: CSAREDSLEKLFF.

In this sample, this clonotype turned up a few times. The V call is TRBV6-1, the J call TRBJ1-2; D not resolved. The CDR3 is 13 residues long. V was shortened by 6 bases and J by 0 bases, with 8 bases between the two germline ends. The germline V gene encodes CDR1 MNHNS and CDR2 SASEGT. CDR3: CASRVRANYGYTF. CDR3 nucleotides: TGTGCCAGCAGGGTCAGAGCTAACTATGGCTACACCTTC.

This clonotype was recorded many times. This sequence joins TRBV5-6 and TRBJ2-2, with 9 bases matching TRBD1. Germline-derived CDR1 and CDR2 are SGHDT and YYEEEE. The CDR3 runs to 15 residues. V gave up 4 bases and J gave up 2 bases; unmatched junction bases: 3. CDR3: CASSGDRENTGELFF. The CDR3 region has the DNA TGTGCCAGCAGCGGGGACAGGGAAAACACCGGGGAGCTGTTTTTT.

This clonotype was seen at least ten times. The genes are TRBV12-3 or TRBV12-4 and TRBJ2-3; D is possibly TRBD2 (5 bases). Trimming removed 6 bases from V and 4 bases from J, with 8 bases in between. CDR3 length equals 12 residues. DNA of the CDR3: TGTGCCAGCAGGGAGGTGGCAGATACGCAGTATTTT. The encoded protein is CASREVADTQYF.

V is TRBV28 and J is TRBJ2-5; D not certain. Germline values: CDR1 MDHEN, CDR2 SYDVKM. V was shortened by 6 bases and J by 2 bases, with 10 bases between the two germline ends. The CDR3 spans 13 residues. In DNA form, the CDR3 reads TGTGCCAGCAGCGACTTGATGCAAGAGACCCAGTACTTC. Protein sequence: CASSDLMQETQYF. Full variable domain (missing parts from reference TRBV28 and TRBJ2-5): DVKVTQSSRYLVKRTGEKVFLECVQDMDHENMFWYRQDPGLGLRLIYFSYDVKMKEKGDIPEGYSVSREKKERFSLILESASTNQTSMYLCASSDLMQETQYFGPGTRLLVL.

Many counts were recorded for this clonotype. The junction does not match germline at one end; this may be a read error. The CDR3 DNA is TGCAGTGCCAGAGATTGGGACAGGAACACCGGGGAGCTGTTTTTT. It encodes CSARDWDRNTGELFF. This chain uses TRBV20-1 with TRBJ2-2, with 7 bases that match TRBD1. This CDR3 has 15 residues. Germline loops: CDR1 DFQATT, CDR2 SNEGSKA (reference sequence).

Many counts were recorded for this clonotype. The rearrangement links TRBV5-1 to TRBJ1-1; D remains unclear. This CDR3 is 14 amino acids long. Germline CDR1 SGHRS, CDR2 YFSETQ. Between the trimmed V and J ends, which lost 0 bases and 0 bases, there was a span of 6 bases. The CDR3 region is CASSLGALNTEAFF. In DNA form, the CDR3 reads TGCGCCAGCAGCTTGGGAGCGTTGAACACTGAAGCTTTCTTT.

There are a few counts of this clonotype. This rearrangement joins TRBV5-1 to TRBJ2-7, with TRBD1 as a possible D gene (6 bases). CDR3 length: 15 amino acids. V lost 0 bases and J 5 bases, leaving 15 bases between the germline ends. CDR1 and CDR2 (germline): SGHRS, YFSETQ. CDR3 amino acids: CASSLAPRQVHEQYF. The DNA of the CDR3 is TGCGCCAGCAGCTTGGCACCGCGACAGGTCCACGAGCAGTACTTC.

This clonotype was observed at least ten times. The chain is built from TRBV20-1 and TRBJ1-2, with 10 bases that match TRBD1. The length of the CDR3 is 13 residues. V lost 6 bases, J lost 8 bases, and 9 bases stayed unmatched. Germline CDR1 reads DFQATT; CDR2 reads SNEGSKA (reference sequence). Here the CDR3 reads CSADRGPVRGYTF. The CDR3 DNA is TGCAGTGCCGACAGGGGGCCAGTCAGGGGCTACACCTTC.

About this clonotype itself: A read error may be the cause here, since a much bigger clone is one base away. V is TRBV20-1 and J is TRBJ2-5; possibly TRBD2 for D (6 bases). The CDR3 contains 16 residues. The germline CDR1 and CDR2 sequences are DFQATT and SNEGSKA (reference sequence). CDR3 loop: CCATDLKGLHQETQYF. For the CDR3, the DNA is TGCTGTGCTACCGATCTTAAGGGACTCCACCAAGAGACCCAGTACTTC.

The chain is built from TRBV28 and TRBJ1-5; D is uncertain. Germline loops: CDR1 MDHEN, CDR2 SYDVKM. This CDR3 comprises 14 residues. V lost 3 bases, J lost 9 bases, and 15 bases lay in between. CDR3 in amino acids: CASSFRLISRPQHF. The CDR3 coding sequence is TGTGCCAGCAGTTTTCGCCTCATAAGTCGGCCCCAGCATTTT.

This clonotype was detected a few times. The chain combines TRBV30 with TRBJ1-6, with D possibly being TRBD1 (5 bases). The germline V and J ends were trimmed by 4 bases and 9 bases, with 22 bases remaining between them. Germline V gene lookup returns CDR1 GTSNPN and CDR2 SVGIG (reference sequence). The CDR3 extends over 16 amino acids. DNA for the CDR3: TGTGCCTGGACCCTAAGGGACCCCGCGGGGGGTTCACCCCTCCACTTT. Translating gives CAWTLRDPAGGSPLHF. Using reference TRBV30 and TRBJ1-6 for the parts outside the CDR3, the full variable domain is SQTIHQWPATLVQPVGSPLSLECTVEGTSNPNLYWYRQAAGRGLQLLFYSVGIGQISSEVPQNLSASRPQDRQFILSSKKLLLSDSGFYLCAWTLRDPAGGSPLHFGNGTRLTVT.

The chain is built from TRBV29-1 and TRBJ2-1; TRBD2 aligns across 9 bases. Germline CDR1 reads SQVTM; CDR2 reads ANQGSEA. The trim removed 4 bases at V and 4 bases at J, leaving 5 bases unmatched. The CDR3 consists of 14 residues. CDR3 in DNA: TGCAGCGTTGCTCTAGCGGGGTTTTACAATGAGCAGTTCTTC. It translates to CSVALAGFYNEQFF.

This clonotype was observed many times. The chain uses TRBV9 and TRBJ1-1; 11 bases match TRBD1. The CDR3 length is 16 residues. J lost 6 bases, V lost 3 bases, and 10 bases had no gene match. From germline, CDR1 is SGDLS and CDR2 YYNGEE. CDR3 protein: CASSAEKGQGVPEAFF. The CDR3 DNA reads as TGTGCCAGCAGCGCAGAAAAGGGACAGGGGGTTCCTGAAGCTTTCTTT.

This chain joins TRBV20-1 and TRBJ1-6; 9 bases map to TRBD1. This CDR3 has 13 residues. V shed 3 bases, J shed 8 bases, and the junction held 2 bases outside the gene matches. In germline, CDR1 is DFQATT, CDR2 SNEGSKA (reference sequence). As DNA, the CDR3 is TGCAGTGCTAGTCGGACAGGGGATTCACCCCTCCACTTT. It yields the protein CSASRTGDSPLHF.

This chain connects TRBV5-6 to TRBJ1-5; TRBD1 aligns across 9 bases. After removal of 2 bases from V and 6 bases from J, the junction contained 3 bases not matched to a gene. Per germline, CDR1 SGHDT and CDR2 YYEEEE. The CDR3 extends over 14 amino acids. The CDR3 here is CASSFGTGSQPQHF. For the CDR3, the DNA is TGTGCCAGCAGCTTCGGGACAGGGAGTCAGCCCCAGCATTTT.

The chain uses TRBV12-3 or TRBV12-4 and TRBJ2-7; TRBD1 might be the D (8 bases). The length of the CDR3 is 16 residues. V was trimmed by 6 bases and J by 7 bases, leaving 25 bases between them. CDR3 region: CASRPPVQQGEGEQYF. Here the CDR3 DNA reads TGTGCCAGCAGGCCGCCCGTACAACAGGGGGAGGGGGAGCAGTACTTC.

This clonotype has a count of ten or more. The chain uses TRBV5-1 and TRBJ2-7; TRBD2 aligns across 10 bases. From germline, CDR1 is SGHRS and CDR2 YFSETQ. V lost 5 bases and J lost 6; bases outside the gene matches: 11. The length of the CDR3 is 15 residues. The CDR3 DNA is TGCGCCAGCAGTGAATCATCACTAGCGGGGAGCGAGCAGTACTTC. Its translation: CASSESSLAGSEQYF. The complete variable domain, with remaining parts taken from reference TRBV5-1 and TRBJ2-7, reads KAGVTQTPRYLIKTRGQQVTLSCSPISGHRSVSWYQQTPGQGLQFLFEYFSETQRNKGNFPGRFSGRQFSNSRSEMNVSTLELGDSALYLCASSESSLAGSEQYFGPGTRLTVT.